These 23 T cell receptor beta chains originate from one sample sequenced in a study of OX40 agonist ivuxolimab in advanced cancers. TCRdb keeps only in-frame clones here, not all; method: immunoSEQ multiplex PCR. The sample lists tens of thousands of clones, more than 75% occurring once. This material consisted of CD4+ or CD8+ T cells sorted from blood, taken in a trial of the OX40 agonist ivuxolimab. The receptors derive from an adult with an advanced solid tumor such as melanoma, head and neck, liver or kidney cancer.

The J gene is TRBJ2-7, the V gene TRBV2, with 7 nucleotides matching TRBD2. Losses at the gene ends were 4 bases for V and 0 bases for J; bases not matched to a gene: 6. This CDR3 contains 15 residues. Germline lookup yields CDR1 SNHLY and CDR2 FYNNEI. The CDR3 DNA follows: TGTGCCAGCAGTGGTAGCGGGTGGGCCTCCTACGAGCAGTACTTC. It translates to CASSGSGWASYEQYF.

The chain employs TRBV7-2 and TRBJ1-5; D may be TRBD1 (5 bases). Trimming shortened V by 1 base and J by 1 base, and 8 bases separated the two germline ends. The CDR3 consists of 15 residues. Germline V gene sequence: CDR1 SGHTA, CDR2 FQGNSA. The CDR3 is CASSLERGSNQPQHF. The CDR3 DNA sequence: TGTGCCAGCAGCTTAGAACGGGGGAGCAATCAGCCCCAGCATTTT.

The chain recombines TRBV5-4 with TRBJ1-2; D might be TRBD1 (5 bases). CDR1 is SGHNT, CDR2 YYREEE, per germline (reference sequence). The V gene lost 4 bases and the J gene lost 4 bases, with 17 bases spanning the gap. The CDR3 sequence is 15 residues long. The CDR3: CASSPDGRVGYGYTF. CDR3 DNA: TGTGCCAGCAGCCCGGACGGCAGGGTGGGCTATGGCTACACCTTC.

The genes are TRBV19 and TRBJ2-7; 14 bases fit TRBD2. Germline CDR1 and CDR2: LNHDA and SQIVND (reference sequence). The V segment lost 4 bases and the J segment 7 bases; nucleotides outside the gene matches: 12. The length of the CDR3 is 17 residues. The CDR3 DNA follows: TGTGCCAGTAGTACCGGACTAGCGGGAGGTCAGTCGCGGGAGCAGTACTTC. As protein: CASSTGLAGGQSREQYF. Full variable domain (missing parts from reference TRBV19 and TRBJ2-7): DGGITQSPKYLFRKEGQNVTLSCEQNLNHDAMYWYRQDPGQGLRLIYYSQIVNDFQKGDIAEGYSVSREKKESFPLTVTSAQKNPTAFYLCASSTGLAGGQSREQYFGPGTRLTVT.

This chain joins TRBV27 and TRBJ2-7; D is uncertain. V lost 5 bases, J lost 2 bases, and 16 bases lay in between. The CDR3 spans 15 residues. From germline, CDR1 is MNHEY and CDR2 SMNVEV (reference sequence). The CDR3 sequence: CASSPRAARTYEQYF. DNA of the CDR3: TGTGCCAGCAGTCCCCGGGCAGCCCGTACCTACGAGCAGTACTTC.

V usage is TRBV6-4 and J usage is TRBJ1-4; no definite D call. The CDR3 is made up of 14 amino acids. V gave up 6 bases and J gave up 0 bases, with 8 bases separating them. The germline V gene encodes CDR1 MRHNA and CDR2 SNTAGT. The CDR3 nucleotides are TGTGCCAGCAGGGACCTTTCAACTAATGAAAAACTGTTTTTT. Its translation is CASRDLSTNEKLFF.

The chain combines TRBV7-2 with TRBJ1-2; 7 bases line up with TRBD1. The ends lost 5 bases at V and 7 bases at J; junction bases unmatched: 4. CDR1 and CDR2 (germline): SGHTA, FQGNSA. The CDR3 sequence is 12 residues long. The CDR3, as DNA: TGTGCCAGCAGCGTTACAGGGGCTGGCTACACCTTC. Translation: CASSVTGAGYTF.

J is TRBJ1-2 and V is TRBV27; D is unresolved. V lost 2 bases and J lost 2, with 9 bases in between. This CDR3 is 14 amino acids long. The V gene's germline CDR1 is MNHEY and CDR2 SMNVEV (reference sequence). The CDR3 region is CASSLSRRNYGYTF. In nucleotides, the CDR3 is TGTGCCAGCAGTTTAAGCAGGAGGAACTATGGCTACACCTTC.

The chain links TRBV6-1 to TRBJ1-5, with unresolved D. The CDR3 has 13 amino acids. V was trimmed by 4 bases and J by 6 bases, leaving 10 bases between them. CDR1 and CDR2 from the germline V gene are MNHNS and SASEGT. In DNA, the CDR3 is TGTGCCAGCAGTGCTGTCCTTCTTCAGCCCCAGCATTTT. As protein: CASSAVLLQPQHF.

The CDR3 here is CASSITTAPQGYTF. Written as DNA, the CDR3 is TGTGCCAGTAGTATAACGACAGCCCCTCAGGGCTACACCTTC. The V gene is TRBV19, the J gene TRBJ1-2; weak D call: TRBD1 (5 bases). Germline V lookup: CDR1 LNHDA, CDR2 SQIVND (reference sequence). V gave up 2 bases and J gave up 8 bases, with 15 bases separating them. This CDR3 is built from 14 residues. Drawing the rest from reference TRBV19 and TRBJ1-2, the complete variable domain is DGGITQSPKYLFRKEGQNVTLSCEQNLNHDAMYWYRQDPGQGLRLIYYSQIVNDFQKGDIAEGYSVSREKKESFPLTVTSAQKNPTAFYLCASSITTAPQGYTFGSGTRLTVV.

This clone occurred a few times. CDR3 nucleotides: TGCGCCAGCAGCCATGGCTTGAGACTAGCGGTTTTCACGGGTACGCAGTATTTT. Translated: CASSHGLRLAVFTGTQYF. The V gene is TRBV4-1, the J gene TRBJ2-3, with 9 bases aligning to TRBD2. The germline gives CDR1 MGHRA, CDR2 YSYEKL. This CDR3 comprises 18 residues. V lost 3 bases and J lost 8; bases outside the gene matches: 18.

V is TRBV5-6 and J is TRBJ1-1; no clear D. The V end was cut by 2 bases, the J end by 10 bases, with 9 bases between. Germline loops: CDR1 SGHDT, CDR2 YYEEEE. The CDR3 loop spans 11 amino acids. The CDR3 DNA reads as TGTGCCAGCAGCTTCCGGGGTAGAGCTTTCTTT. Translating gives CASSFRGRAFF.

V is TRBV6-6 and J is TRBJ2-3; D remains unclear. The CDR3 is 14 residues long. Germline V gene lookup returns CDR1 MNHNY and CDR2 SVGAGI (reference sequence). The V end lost 8 bases, the J end lost 2 bases, and 14 bases lay between the germline ends. The CDR3 nucleotides are TGTGCCAGCTCAGACCGCAAGTCCACAGATACGCAGTATTTT. Protein: CASSDRKSTDTQYF.

The rearrangement joins TRBV2 to TRBJ2-7; TRBD1 agrees at 8 bases. In germline, CDR1 is SNHLY, CDR2 FYNNEI. The ends lost 6 bases at V and 1 base at J; junction bases unmatched: 11. This CDR3 region has 16 residues. CDR3 protein: CASRDVQGASSYEQYF. The DNA of the CDR3 is TGTGCCAGCAGGGACGTGCAGGGGGCGTCATCCTACGAGCAGTACTTC.

This clone was observed a handful of times. This chain links TRBV7-9 with TRBJ2-3; D remains unclear. The CDR3 runs 10 residues. With 5 bases removed from V and 3 bases from J, the gap between germline ends came to 0 bases. Looked up from germline, CDR1 is SEHNR and CDR2 is FQNEAQ (reference sequence). The CDR3 region has the DNA TGTGCCAGCAGCACAGATACGCAGTATTTT. It codes for CASSTDTQYF.

This clone turned up a few times. The chain joins TRBV5-8 to TRBJ1-1, with D unresolved. V lost 3 bases and J 3 bases, leaving 3 bases between the germline ends. Germline values: CDR1 SGHTS, CDR2 YDEGEE. The CDR3 sequence is 11 residues long. Here the CDR3 DNA reads TGTGCCAGCAGCTACCACACTGAAGCTTTCTTT. It is translated as CASSYHTEAFF. The full variable domain, in which reference TRBV5-8 and TRBJ1-1 provide the parts outside the CDR3, is EAGVTQSPTHLIKTRGQQATLRCSPISGHTSVYWYQQALGLGLQFLLWYDEGEERNRGNFPPRFSGRQFPNYSSELNVNALELEDSALYLCASSYHTEAFFGQGTRLTVV.

This sequence joins TRBV5-1 and TRBJ1-2; D unresolved. V lost 0 bases, J lost 4 bases, and 7 bases lay in between. The CDR3 covers 13 residues. CDR1 is SGHRS and CDR2 is YFSETQ in the germline V gene. CDR3 sequence reads: CASSLAEIYGYTF. CDR3 bases: TGCGCCAGCAGCTTGGCGGAGATCTATGGCTACACCTTC.

V usage is TRBV9 and J usage is TRBJ2-1; 15 nucleotides match TRBD2. V shed 4 bases, J shed 6 bases, and the junction held 2 bases outside the gene matches. The CDR3 runs to 15 residues. Germline values: CDR1 SGDLS, CDR2 YYNGEE. The DNA of the CDR3 is TGTGCCAGCAGCTCGGGACTAGCGGGAGGCAATGAGCAGTTCTTC. It encodes CASSSGLAGGNEQFF.

This rearrangement joins TRBV5-6 to TRBJ2-1, with 7 nucleotides matching TRBD2. The CDR3 spans 14 residues. The V gene's germline CDR1 is SGHDT and CDR2 YYEEEE. The V segment lost 0 bases and the J segment 10 bases; nucleotides outside the gene matches: 7. The CDR3 reads CASSLALAVTEQFF. In nucleotides, the CDR3 is TGTGCCAGCAGCTTGGCGCTAGCGGTTACGGAGCAGTTCTTC.

The genes are TRBV5-1 and TRBJ1-2; possibly TRBD1 for D (5 bases). Germline V CDR1 and CDR2: SGHRS, YFSETQ. The CDR3 is made up of 16 amino acids. V was clipped by 0 bases and J by 7 bases, with 19 bases between them. CDR3 sequence reads: CASSLAGREESAGYTF. The CDR3 bases are TGCGCCAGCAGCTTGGCGGGCAGGGAGGAATCGGCTGGCTACACCTTC.

This clone was counted a single time. The chain is built from TRBV5-6 and TRBJ1-1, with 11 bases that match TRBD1. The J segment lost 4 bases and the V segment lost 3 bases, leaving 2 bases of the junction unmatched. Per the germline V gene, CDR1 is SGHDT and CDR2 is YYEEEE. The CDR3 covers 14 residues. The CDR3 nucleotides read TGTGCCAGCAGCTGGGACAGGGGGACCACTGAAGCTTTCTTT. Protein sequence: CASSWDRGTTEAFF. The full variable domain, in which reference TRBV5-6 and TRBJ1-1 provide the parts outside the CDR3, is DAGVTQSPTHLIKTRGQQVTLRCSPKSGHDTVSWYQQALGQGPQFIFQYYEEEERQRGNFPDRFSGHQFPNYSSELNVNALLLGDSALYLCASSWDRGTTEAFFGQGTRLTVV.

This chain uses TRBV19 with TRBJ1-6; 10 bases line up with TRBD1. CDR3 length: 16 residues. Germline V gene data show CDR1 as LNHDA and CDR2 as SQIVND (reference sequence). J was trimmed by 6 bases and V by 7 bases; bases with no gene match: 9. CDR3 in amino acids: CASTRTGGIINSPLHF. The CDR3 DNA reads as TGTGCCAGTACCAGGACAGGGGGAATTATTAATTCACCCCTCCACTTT.

The chain has TRBV11-3 and TRBJ2-2; D is unresolved. V was pared by 5 bases and J by 3 bases, with 10 bases between. The CDR3 is 14 amino acids. Germline V lookup: CDR1 SGHNT, CDR2 YENEEA. CDR3 nucleotide sequence: TGTGCCAGCAGCCACAGCACGGACACCGGGGAGCTGTTTTTT. Translation: CASSHSTDTGELFF.